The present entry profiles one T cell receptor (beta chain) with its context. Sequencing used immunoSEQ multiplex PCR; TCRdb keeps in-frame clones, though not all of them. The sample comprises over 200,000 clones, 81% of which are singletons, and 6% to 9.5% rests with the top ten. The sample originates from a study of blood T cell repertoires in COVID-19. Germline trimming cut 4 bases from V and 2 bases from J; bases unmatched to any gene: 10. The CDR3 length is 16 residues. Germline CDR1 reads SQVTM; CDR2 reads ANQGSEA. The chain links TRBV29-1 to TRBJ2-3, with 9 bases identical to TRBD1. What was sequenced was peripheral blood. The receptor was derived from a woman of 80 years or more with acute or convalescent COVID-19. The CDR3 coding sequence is TGCAGCGTTGCTCCTAGGGGGACAGGGCCCACAGATACGCAGTATTTT. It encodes CSVAPRGTGPTDTQYF.